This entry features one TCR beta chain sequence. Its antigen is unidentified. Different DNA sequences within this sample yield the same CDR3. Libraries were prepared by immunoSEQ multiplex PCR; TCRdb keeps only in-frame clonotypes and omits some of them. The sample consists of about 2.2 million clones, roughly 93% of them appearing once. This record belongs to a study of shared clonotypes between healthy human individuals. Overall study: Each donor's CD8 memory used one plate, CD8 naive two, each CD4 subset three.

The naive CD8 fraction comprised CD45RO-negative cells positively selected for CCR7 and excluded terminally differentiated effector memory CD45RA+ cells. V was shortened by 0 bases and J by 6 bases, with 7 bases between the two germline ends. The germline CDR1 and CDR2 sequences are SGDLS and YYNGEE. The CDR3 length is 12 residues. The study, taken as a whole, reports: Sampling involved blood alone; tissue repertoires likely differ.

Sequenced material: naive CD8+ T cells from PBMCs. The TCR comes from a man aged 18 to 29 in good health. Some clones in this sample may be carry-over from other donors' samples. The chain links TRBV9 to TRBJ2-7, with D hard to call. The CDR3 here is CASSVVPGEQYF. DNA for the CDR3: TGTGCCAGCAGCGTAGTCCCTGGCGAGCAGTACTTC. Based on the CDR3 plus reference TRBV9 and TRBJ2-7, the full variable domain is DSGVTQTPKHLITATGQRVTLRCSPRSGDLSVYWYQQSLDQGLQFLIQYYNGEERAKGNILERFSAQQFPDLHSELNLSSLELGDSALYFCASSVVPGEQYFGPGTRLTVT.